This record concerns one T cell receptor beta chain sequence. Its target is unknown. Germline V gives CDR1 LGHDT, CDR2 YNNKEL (reference sequence). Trimming at V came to 1 base and at J to 6 bases, leaving 7 bases not matched to a gene. The length of the CDR3 is 15 residues. These data come from a study of T cell responses to AZD1222 COVID-19 vaccine. Study-level points and caveats: Dominant CD4 TCR responses targeted spike regions 160-218 and 743-854.

Assay used: immunoSEQ multiplex PCR; TCRdb lists only in-frame clones, some missing. Among 150,000 to 200,000 clones, around 90% were seen once, and the ten largest hold approximately 5.9%. The chain has TRBV3-1 (or the pseudogene TRBV3-2) and TRBJ2-7; the match to TRBD2 covers 9 bases. The sequence derives from an adult who received the AZD1222 COVID-19 vaccine. The material sequenced was peripheral blood, taken 28 days after the second AZD1222 dose. CDR3 in amino acids: CASSQVFGGRGEQYF. The CDR3 nucleotides read TGTGCCAGCAGCCAAGTATTTGGCGGGAGGGGCGAGCAGTACTTC.